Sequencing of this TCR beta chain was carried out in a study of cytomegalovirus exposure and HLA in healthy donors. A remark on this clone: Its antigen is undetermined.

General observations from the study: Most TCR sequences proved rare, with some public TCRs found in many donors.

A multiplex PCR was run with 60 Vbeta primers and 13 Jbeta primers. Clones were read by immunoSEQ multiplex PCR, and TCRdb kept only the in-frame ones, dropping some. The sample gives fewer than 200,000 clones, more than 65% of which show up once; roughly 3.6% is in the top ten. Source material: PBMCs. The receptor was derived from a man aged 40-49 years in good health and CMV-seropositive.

The CDR3 region has the DNA TGCAGCGTTGGGGGGCTAGCGGGAGCCGGGGAGCTGTTTTTT. Its protein product is CSVGGLAGAGELFF. The chain employs TRBV29-1 and TRBJ2-2, with 10 bases matching TRBD2. This CDR3 has 14 residues. Losses at the gene ends were 4 bases for V and 6 bases for J; bases not matched to a gene: 5. Germline V gene sequence: CDR1 SQVTM, CDR2 ANQGSEA.